This T cell receptor beta chain was documented in a study of CD8 T cells in Susac syndrome (dated by TCRdb to between 2018 and 2021). At the level of the whole study: Repertoire sequencing was used to test whether CD8+ T cell activation and differentiation in Susac syndrome was antigen driven. Clonality of the CD8+ T cell repertoire was compared between more than 10 healthy donors, about 14 Susac syndrome patients and about 15 multiple sclerosis patients. Findings and caveats that apply to the study as a whole: The TCR sequencing and HLA analysis was acknowledged to have included a relatively small number of individuals.

RNA was extracted with the RNeasy kit and roughly 0.45 to 1 ug was reverse transcribed using random hexamers. TCR beta CDR3 regions were amplified with the immunoSEQ multiplex PCR assay covering 54 Vbeta and 13 Jbeta segments. Bias from PCR amplification was corrected by using a synthetic template baseline for primer optimization and for computational correction. The paper's data handling went like this. Reads were assigned to V, D and J genes according to IMGT and analyzed in immunoSEQ Analyzer, with only productive sequences retained. To calculate clonality, Shannon entropy was normalized by log2 of the number of productive unique sequences and then subtracted from one. For each patient and control, public and private clones were evaluated within the 100 most prevalent clones. Susac-specific clones were defined as absent from healthy and MS cohorts, over a thousand published viral clones and other ImmuneACCESS disease sequences. TCRdb itself trimmed the public reads at Q25 with fastp, ran MiXCR and retained productive beta chains. Each CDR3 protein gets just one entry, which takes the most common genes and DNA from the rows behind it. These V and J calls are TCRdb output, not the study's own analysis. The sample table records roughly 400,000 distinct CDR3 sequences; more than 70% of these occur just once. Clones ranked in the top ten supply 0.09% to 0.15% of the sample.

High-throughput TCR beta sequencing profiled peripheral blood CD8+ and CD4+ T cells from healthy donors, Susac syndrome patients and multiple sclerosis patients. The multiple sclerosis controls were treatment-naive patients who had stable or active relapsing-remitting disease and met the revised McDonald criteria. Bulk CD8+ and CD4+ T cells were purified by magnetic negative isolation, whereas CD8+ TEMRA cells were enriched by FACS. Blood was drawn into EDTA tubes, processed within 24 hours, and PBMCs were isolated by density gradient centrifugation. PBMCs intended for TCR sequencing were frozen in liquid nitrogen and were later thawed in a 37 degrees C water bath. The sorted or isolated CD4+, CD8+ and CD8+ TEMRA cells had a purity of 90% or higher. From its cysteine to its phenylalanine, the CDR3 spans 15 amino acids. This entry keeps only the CDR3 DNA: 45 bases, framed from base 1. From the germline V gene, CDR1 is SGHVS and CDR2 is FQNEAQ. V is cut back by 1 base and J by 3 bases, with 6 bases in the junction unmatched.

A remark on this clonotype: Its specific antigen is unknown. No base-level quality is on record; no much larger clone is a single base apart.

This TCR derives from a human donor with multiple sclerosis. The chain is encoded by TRBV7-8 joined to TRBJ2-7, with 7 middle bases fitting TRBD1. Sequenced: CD8+ T cells from PBMCs. The bases are TGTGCCAGCAGCTTAGGAGGACAGGTTTACTACGAGCAGTACTTC. Its amino acids are CASSLGGQVYYEQYF.